The 27 T cell receptor beta chains below come from one sample, sequenced in a study of blood T cell repertoires in COVID-19. Data came from immunoSEQ multiplex PCR; TCRdb stores just in-frame clones and leaves some out. The sample contains roughly 150,000 clones, 70% to 85% of which appear only once. The sequenced sample was PBMCs or T cells enriched from blood (not recorded which). These receptors were taken from a woman in her 70s in a cohort exposed to, infected with or recovered from COVID-19 (not recorded which).

V and J are TRBV10-3 and TRBJ1-3; D call uncertain. The V end lost 6 bases, the J end lost 4 bases, and 7 bases lay between the germline ends. From germline, CDR1 is ENHRY and CDR2 SYGVKD. This CDR3 contains 12 residues. The CDR3 DNA reads as TGTGCCATCAGCGACGGGGGAAACACCATATATTTT. It translates to CAISDGGNTIYF.

The chain links TRBV5-1 to TRBJ1-1; D unclear. With 5 bases removed from V and 3 bases from J, the gap between germline ends came to 5 bases. Germline V lookup: CDR1 SGHRS, CDR2 YFSETQ. This CDR3 is 11 amino acids long. CDR3 in amino acids: CASRGDTEAFF. The CDR3 DNA is TGCGCCAGCAGGGGAGACACTGAAGCTTTCTTT.

This clone was detected only a few times. This chain links TRBV6-5 with TRBJ2-7, with D possibly TRBD1 on 6 matching bases. The CDR3 has 14 residues. Trimming removed 2 bases at V and 0 bases at J, with 8 bases between. Per the germline V gene, CDR1 is MNHEY and CDR2 is SVGAGI. The CDR3 sequence: CASSYRGHSYEQYF. In nucleotides, the CDR3 is TGTGCCAGCAGTTACAGGGGACACTCCTACGAGCAGTACTTC.

The chain carries TRBV4-3 and TRBJ2-5; TRBD2 matches at 10 bases. V lost 1 base and J lost 5; bases outside the gene matches: 7. Germline V gene data show CDR1 as LGHNA and CDR2 as YSLEER. The CDR3 is 16 amino acids. CDR3 in DNA: TGCGCCAGCAGCCAAGGGGCTAGCGGGAGTGGGGAGACCCAGTACTTC. As protein: CASSQGASGSGETQYF.

CDR3 coding DNA: TGTGCCAGCAGGGATATCGGGGGTAATCAGCCCCAGCATTTT. Its translation is CASRDIGGNQPQHF. The chain links TRBV27 to TRBJ1-5; D is perhaps TRBD1 (5 bases). Trimming took off 6 bases at V and 4 bases at J, with 13 bases between the two ends. The CDR3 contains 14 residues. Looked up from germline, CDR1 is MNHEY and CDR2 is SMNVEV (reference sequence).

The V and J genes are TRBV4-1 and TRBJ1-6; D not certain. The CDR3 totals 13 residues. Per the germline V gene, CDR1 is MGHRA and CDR2 is YSYEKL. V was trimmed by 2 bases and J by 4 bases, leaving 3 bases between them. The CDR3 bases are TGCGCCAGCAGCCAACTTTATAATTCACCCCTCCACTTT. This encodes CASSQLYNSPLHF.

The V gene is TRBV18, the J gene TRBJ2-7, with 8 nucleotides matching TRBD2. The CDR3 is made up of 14 amino acids. Germline V gene lookup returns CDR1 KGHSH and CDR2 LQKENI. Germline trimming cut 2 bases from V and 6 bases from J; bases unmatched to any gene: 6. The CDR3 coding sequence is TGTGCCAGCTCACCAACCGGGGGGGTCTCCGAGCAGTACTTC. Protein: CASSPTGGVSEQYF.

The CDR3: CASSVEPIPYNEQFF. The CDR3 bases are TGTGCCAGCAGCGTAGAACCTATCCCCTACAATGAGCAGTTCTTC. The chain carries TRBV9 and TRBJ2-1, with D uncertain. V lost 0 bases, J lost 2 bases, and 9 bases lay in between. In germline, CDR1 is SGDLS, CDR2 YYNGEE. The CDR3 contains 15 residues.

The rearrangement uses TRBV9 and TRBJ1-1; D is uncertain. The ends were cut back, 0 bases at V and 3 bases at J, with 6 bases in the middle. The CDR3 totals 13 residues. Looked up from germline, CDR1 is SGDLS and CDR2 is YYNGEE. The CDR3 spells CASSVETYTEAFF. The CDR3 bases are TGTGCCAGCAGCGTAGAAACTTACACTGAAGCTTTCTTT.

The chain couples TRBV27 to TRBJ2-7; D not certain. The V end was cut by 2 bases, the J end by 7 bases, with 12 bases between. This CDR3 is 13 amino acids long. Germline lookup yields CDR1 MNHEY and CDR2 SMNVEV (reference sequence). The CDR3 protein is CASSLTHREEQYF. CDR3 sequence (DNA): TGTGCCAGCAGTTTAACCCACCGTGAGGAGCAGTACTTC.

The genes are TRBV2 and TRBJ2-4, with D possibly matching TRBD1 (5 bases). V was clipped by 2 bases and J by 9 bases, with 5 bases between them. The CDR3 is made up of 11 amino acids. Germline CDR1 and CDR2: SNHLY and FYNNEI. DNA for the CDR3: TGTGCCAGCAGTGAACAGGGCATTCAGTACTTC. This translates into CASSEQGIQYF.

The chain employs TRBV27 and TRBJ1-1; 8 bases match TRBD1. J gave up 1 base and V 6 bases, and 7 bases lay outside the gene matches. CDR1 and CDR2 (germline): MNHEY, SMNVEV (reference sequence). There are 15 residues in the CDR3. The CDR3, as DNA: TGTGCCAGCAGCCACCCCACAGGGGGGAACACTGAAGCTTTCTTT. This codes for CASSHPTGGNTEAFF.

J is TRBJ2-5 and V is TRBV7-2; maybe TRBD2 (5 bases). The CDR3 has 15 residues. CDR1 is SGHTA, CDR2 FQGNSA, per germline. V lost 1 base and J 5 bases, leaving 14 bases between the germline ends. CDR3: CASSLVVAPWETQYF. CDR3 nucleotides: TGTGCCAGCAGCTTAGTTGTAGCGCCCTGGGAGACCCAGTACTTC.

This chain uses TRBV14 with TRBJ2-7; 7 bases map to TRBD1. V trimming: 4 bases; J trimming: 1 base; junction bases outside the gene matches: 7. Germline-derived CDR1 and CDR2 are SGHDN and FVKESK. This CDR3 is 15 amino acids long. CDR3: CASSPRQGFSYEQYF. CDR3 DNA: TGTGCCAGCAGCCCTAGACAGGGATTTTCCTACGAGCAGTACTTC.

This rearrangement joins TRBV2 to TRBJ1-2; 10 bases match TRBD1. Germline lookup yields CDR1 SNHLY and CDR2 FYNNEI. This CDR3 has 18 residues. The junction had 18 bases not matched to a gene; V was cut back by 8 bases and J by 3 bases. In DNA, the CDR3 is TGTGCCAGCGGTACCTCCGGGACAGGGGAGGGGATTTACTATGGCTACACCTTC. Its translation: CASGTSGTGEGIYYGYTF.

The V and J genes are TRBV18 and TRBJ2-3; TRBD1 matches at 7 bases. The CDR3 has 14 amino acids. V dropped 6 bases and J dropped 2; count of bases not matched to a gene: 5. Per the germline V gene, CDR1 is KGHSH and CDR2 is LQKENI. The CDR3 bases are TGTGCCAGCTCCTGGGGGACAGTCACAGATACGCAGTATTTT. Translated, it gives CASSWGTVTDTQYF.

The V call is TRBV28, the J call TRBJ1-1; a possible D gene is TRBD1 (5 bases). Looked up from germline, CDR1 is MDHEN and CDR2 is SYDVKM. Trimming took 6 bases from V and 8 from J, leaving 13 bases between them. CDR3 length: 12 residues. The CDR3 coding sequence is TGTGCCAGCAGCCGCCTGACAGAAGAAGCTTTCTTT. This sequence encodes CASSRLTEEAFF.

This clone was detected only once. The chain recombines TRBV5-1 with TRBJ1-2; D uncertain. The V end lost 4 bases, the J end lost 8 bases, and 18 bases lay between the germline ends. Germline CDR1 SGHRS, CDR2 YFSETQ. The CDR3 spans 14 residues. CDR3 protein: CASSPATALYGYTF. CDR3 DNA: TGCGCCAGCAGCCCGGCGACTGCTTTGTACGGCTACACCTTC.

This clone was found once. The chain recombines TRBV24-1 with TRBJ2-2; D perhaps matches TRBD2 (6 bases). V lost 1 base and J lost 5, with 10 bases in between. The CDR3 sequence is 15 residues long. Per germline, CDR1 KGHDR and CDR2 SFDVKD. The CDR3 bases are TGTGCCACCAGTGATTTCGGCGGGACTACCGGGGAGCTGTTTTTT. Translating gives CATSDFGGTTGELFF.

This chain links TRBV3-1 (or the pseudogene TRBV3-2) with TRBJ1-2, with D unclear. The CDR3 is made up of 15 amino acids. Trimming took 0 bases from V and 4 from J, leaving 12 bases between them. Germline values: CDR1 LGHDT, CDR2 YNNKEL (reference sequence). This chain's CDR3 is CASSQDQRVSYGYTF. In DNA, the CDR3 is TGTGCCAGCAGCCAAGACCAAAGAGTCTCCTATGGCTACACCTTC.

The table lists this clone with a few counts. The chain uses TRBV24-1 and TRBJ2-3; no firm D call. The CDR3 is made up of 12 amino acids. The V and J ends lost 4 bases and 6 bases respectively, with 7 bases between them. Germline V gene data show CDR1 as KGHDR and CDR2 as SFDVKD. This CDR3 reads CATSEPGDTQYF. The CDR3 DNA follows: TGTGCCACCAGTGAACCCGGGGATACGCAGTATTTT.

V and J are TRBV4-1 and TRBJ2-1, with 8 bases aligning to TRBD2. CDR3 length equals 15 residues. Germline values: CDR1 MGHRA, CDR2 YSYEKL. V dropped 5 bases and J dropped 4; count of bases not matched to a gene: 7. The chain's CDR3 is CASSGGGRPYNEQFF. CDR3 coding DNA: TGCGCCAGCAGCGGAGGCGGGAGGCCATACAATGAGCAGTTCTTC.

The CDR3 region is CASSQDNRGSSGANVLTF. The CDR3 bases are TGTGCCAGCAGCCAAGATAACAGGGGGTCCTCTGGGGCCAACGTCCTGACTTTC. The J gene is TRBJ2-6, the V gene TRBV4-2, with 8 nucleotides matching TRBD1. CDR1 is LGHNA and CDR2 is YNFKEQ in the germline V gene. The CDR3 has 18 amino acids. Trimming took 0 bases from V and 0 from J; bases not matched to a gene: 4.

The rearrangement links TRBV18 to TRBJ2-5; D remains unclear. Trimming cost V 1 base and J 3 bases, with 6 bases left between them. Germline V lookup: CDR1 KGHSH, CDR2 LQKENI. The CDR3 is made up of 13 amino acids. The chain's CDR3 is CASSPLTEETQYF. Written as DNA, the CDR3 is TGTGCCAGCTCACCACTTACAGAAGAGACCCAGTACTTC.

V and J are TRBV6-5 and TRBJ1-6, with 10 bases aligning to TRBD1. The V and J ends lost 5 bases and 7 bases, in that order; junction bases with no gene match: 2. The CDR3 covers 14 residues. The germline gives CDR1 MNHEY, CDR2 SVGAGI. The CDR3 spells CASSKGQGNSPLHF. The DNA of the CDR3 is TGTGCCAGCAGTAAGGGACAGGGGAATTCACCCCTCCACTTT.

The V gene is TRBV6-6, the J gene TRBJ2-4; 9 bases fit TRBD1. The V segment lost 8 bases and the J segment 9 bases; nucleotides outside the gene matches: 17. CDR3 length: 16 amino acids. Germline V CDR1 and CDR2: MNHNY, SVGAGI (reference sequence). The CDR3 reads CASRTTQQGADGIQYF. CDR3 in DNA: TGTGCCAGCCGCACGACACAACAGGGGGCGGATGGCATTCAGTACTTC.

The genes are TRBV27 and TRBJ2-5; 9 bases map to TRBD2. The CDR3 runs to 15 residues. Trimming cost V 4 bases and J 3 bases; bases outside gene matches: 6. Germline-derived CDR1 and CDR2 are MNHEY and SMNVEV (reference sequence). CDR3: CASSSYLAGEETQYF. CDR3 sequence (DNA): TGTGCCAGCAGTTCTTATTTAGCGGGAGAAGAGACCCAGTACTTC.